This T cell receptor (beta chain) was sequenced during a study of blood T cell repertoires in COVID-19 (TCRdb year 2020). For the wider study: Samples from collaborators originated in the United States, Italy and Spain and spanned both the acute and convalescent phases of COVID-19. The repertoires were released in a freely available public database intended as a resource for research on the immune response to SARS-CoV-2. Sample metadata almost always included a de-identified subject ID, COVID-19 status, age in years and sex. The dataset comprised deeply sampled blood TCRbeta repertoires from subjects exposed to, actively infected with, or recovered from COVID-19. HLA class I and class II types, where available, came from metadata supplied by the sample provider rather than from assay-based typing. The samples were drawn from two sources: the first 160 participants of the ongoing ImmuneRACE study, and 1,000 to 1,500 subjects contributed by 6 global collaborators. The material from the prospective study consisted of cDNA or gDNA derived from T cells, B-cell-depleted T cells, or PBMCs. What the work shows at the level of the full study, not this receptor alone: The amount of clinical and demographic metadata varied by source and participant and was provided uncurated.

In the prospective study, participants were 18 to 89 years old, resided in under 30 geographic areas of the United States, and were enrolled through a virtual design. Cohort assignment in the prospective study relied on participant-reported clinical history from a screening survey and a study questionnaire. Recovered participants in ImmuneRACE Cohort 3 were defined by two consecutive negative NP/OP PCR tests, clearance by a healthcare professional, or resolution of symptoms. In the prospective study, mobile phlebotomists collected whole blood, serum and a nasopharyngeal or oropharyngeal swab from each participant. Prospective study participants could optionally give additional blood draws and questionnaires over an approximately 2-month period. Prospective study blood samples were shipped either frozen or at room temperature before DNA extraction. TCRbeta CDR3 regions were amplified from genomic DNA by means of the immunoSEQ Assay, a bias-controlled multiplex PCR. In the authors' own workflow: Nucleated cell counts per sample were estimated from amplification of reference gene primers within the assay. To quantify the absolute abundance of each unique TCRbeta CDR3 rearrangement, sequence reads were collapsed and filtered. For each sample, productive Simpson clonality was calculated as the square root of Simpson's diversity index across productive rearrangements. TCRdb obtained this table from immuneACCESS and retained in-frame rearrangements with V and J assigned. These tables miss some clones; where compared with another copy, unresolved V genes account for less than half of the shortfall, and the remainder is unexplained. V, J and clone size are those of that table, while D and trimming were read from the DNA. The sample table shows some 210,000 clones, and roughly 77% are seen once. The ten largest clones represent roughly 8.7% of the sample.

As to this clone: Its antigen is currently not known. The record has no base qualities; no much larger clone is one base away.

There are 16 amino acids in the CDR3, from cysteine to phenylalanine inclusive. The sequence is cut down to CDR3 DNA, 48 bases in frame from base 1. Here V drops 4 bases and J drops 4 bases, and the junction holds 10 bases not matched to any gene. The germline V gene encodes CDR1 MGHRA and CDR2 YSYEKL. The sequence was obtained from a man aged 35 to 55 who had recovered from COVID-19. Rearrangement joined TRBV4-1 to TRBJ2-7, with 10 central nucleotides matching TRBD2. Sample: PBMCs or T cells enriched from blood (not recorded which). The CDR3 is CASSRAGTSGTYEQYF. The sequenced DNA is TGCGCCAGCAGCCGGGCGGGTACTAGCGGGACTTACGAGCAGTACTTC.